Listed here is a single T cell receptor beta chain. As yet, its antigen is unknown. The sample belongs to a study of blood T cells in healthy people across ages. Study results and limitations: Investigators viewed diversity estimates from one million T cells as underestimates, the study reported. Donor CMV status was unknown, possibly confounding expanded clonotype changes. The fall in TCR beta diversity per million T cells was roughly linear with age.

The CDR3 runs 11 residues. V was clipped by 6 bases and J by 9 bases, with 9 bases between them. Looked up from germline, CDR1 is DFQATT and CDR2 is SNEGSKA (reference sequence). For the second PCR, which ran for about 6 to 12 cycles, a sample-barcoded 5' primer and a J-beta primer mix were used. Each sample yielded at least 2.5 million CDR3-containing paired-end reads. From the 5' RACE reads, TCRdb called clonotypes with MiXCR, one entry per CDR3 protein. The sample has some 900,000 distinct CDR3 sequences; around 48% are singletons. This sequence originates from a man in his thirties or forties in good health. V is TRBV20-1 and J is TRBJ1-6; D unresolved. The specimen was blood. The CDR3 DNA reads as TGCAGTGCCCAACGAGGTTCACCCCTCCACTTT. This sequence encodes CSAQRGSPLHF.